The 14 T cell receptor beta chains below all came from one sample that was sequenced in a study of blood T cell repertoires in COVID-19. The assay was immunoSEQ multiplex PCR, and TCRdb's table has in-frame clones only and misses some. The table lists about 160,000 clones, about 90% of them singletons. The sample was peripheral blood. The source of these receptors is a man aged 25 to 45 with COVID-19, enrolled during active disease.

This chain links TRBV6-4 with TRBJ1-2; tentatively, D is TRBD1 (5 bases). Per germline, CDR1 MRHNA and CDR2 SNTAGT. There are 15 residues in the CDR3. The V end lost 3 bases, the J end lost 0 bases, and 11 bases lay between the germline ends. The CDR3 nucleotides read TGTGCCAGCAGTGAGCCGGACACTACTAACTATGGCTACACCTTC. Encoded protein: CASSEPDTTNYGYTF.

V gene TRBV4-1 combines with J gene TRBJ1-2; D gene uncertain. Germline V gene data show CDR1 as MGHRA and CDR2 as YSYEKL. Trimming shortened V by 0 bases and J by 2 bases, and 10 bases separated the two germline ends. The CDR3 length is 15 residues. This CDR3 is CASSQDRTGNYGYTF. The DNA of the CDR3 is TGCGCCAGCAGCCAAGATCGAACGGGAAACTATGGCTACACCTTC.

V gene TRBV2 combines with J gene TRBJ2-5; 15 nucleotides agree with TRBD2. V trimming: 6 bases; J trimming: 5 bases; junction bases outside the gene matches: 7. Looked up from germline, CDR1 is SNHLY and CDR2 is FYNNEI. The CDR3 is 16 residues long. The CDR3 region is CASRRTSGGVQETQYF. The CDR3 nucleotides read TGTGCCAGCAGAAGGACTAGCGGGGGGGTCCAGGAGACCCAGTACTTC.

The chain uses TRBV29-1 and TRBJ1-1; D call uncertain. The CDR3 covers 15 residues. Trimming took 3 bases from V and 3 from J, leaving 17 bases between them. Germline loops: CDR1 SQVTM, CDR2 ANQGSEA. CDR3 nucleotides: TGCAGCGTTGAGGGGAGGGCGGGTAGGTACACTGAAGCTTTCTTT. Translating gives CSVEGRAGRYTEAFF.

The V and J genes are TRBV5-4 and TRBJ1-6; D remains unclear. Trimming stripped 3 bases from V and 7 bases from J, with 14 bases between. The CDR3 is made up of 15 amino acids. The V gene's germline CDR1 is SGHNT and CDR2 YYREEE (reference sequence). As DNA, the CDR3 is TGTGCCAGCAGCTACCGGGGTTCAACCAATTCACCCCTCCACTTT. Translating gives CASSYRGSTNSPLHF.

This sequence joins TRBV6-2 or TRBV6-3 and TRBJ1-2; D gene uncertain. The germline V gene encodes CDR1 MNHEY and CDR2 SVGEGT. This CDR3 contains 13 residues. Trimming took 6 bases from V and 5 from J, leaving 13 bases between them. Here the CDR3 reads CASSPGQLYGYTF. CDR3 DNA sequence: TGTGCCAGCAGCCCGGGTCAACTATATGGCTACACCTTC.

The J gene is TRBJ2-3, the V gene TRBV6-2 or TRBV6-3, with 14 bases fitting TRBD2. The CDR3 loop spans 17 amino acids. V dropped 5 bases and J dropped 1; count of bases not matched to a gene: 5. Germline CDR1 and CDR2: MNHEY and SVGEGT. DNA of the CDR3: TGTGCCAGCAGTCACCGGGGACTAGCGGGAGGCACAGATACGCAGTATTTT. Translated, it gives CASSHRGLAGGTDTQYF.

The chain recombines TRBV27 with TRBJ2-7; D is perhaps TRBD1 (8 bases). The CDR3 is 20 residues long. Trimming removed 4 bases at V and 1 base at J, with 29 bases between. The germline CDR1 and CDR2 sequences are MNHEY and SMNVEV (reference sequence). In nucleotides, the CDR3 is TGTGCCAGCAGTTCCATAACAGGGGGAGGGATCATTTCTGGGTCCTACGAGCAGTACTTC. As protein: CASSSITGGGIISGSYEQYF.

The chain is built from TRBV11-2 and TRBJ1-2; no definite D call. Trimming removed 5 bases at V and 8 bases at J, with 12 bases between. CDR3 length: 12 residues. CDR1 SGHAT and CDR2 FQNNGV come from the germline V gene. CDR3 sequence: CASSPTVVGYTF. CDR3 bases: TGTGCCAGCAGCCCTACCGTAGTAGGCTACACCTTC.

The chain couples TRBV6-4 to TRBJ2-3, with TRBD2 as a possible D gene (6 bases). Trimming shortened V by 3 bases and J by 3 bases, and 16 bases separated the two germline ends. The CDR3 covers 16 residues. Germline CDR1 is MRHNA and CDR2 is SNTAGT. The CDR3: CASSERSGDGTDTQYF. The CDR3 DNA follows: TGTGCCAGCAGTGAGAGATCGGGAGATGGGACAGATACGCAGTATTTT.

The chain couples TRBV11-2 to TRBJ1-1; a weak D match, TRBD1 (5 bases). CDR3 length: 15 residues. Germline loops: CDR1 SGHAT, CDR2 FQNNGV. V was pared by 1 base and J by 0 bases, with 9 bases between. The CDR3 is CASSLGGRVNTEAFF. The CDR3 DNA sequence: TGTGCCAGCAGCTTAGGGGGCAGGGTGAACACTGAAGCTTTCTTT.

The rearrangement links TRBV19 to TRBJ2-3, with 10 bases lining up with TRBD1. CDR3 size: 16 residues. J lost 1 base, V lost 3 bases, and 4 bases had no gene match. Germline CDR1 is LNHDA and CDR2 is SQIVND (reference sequence). The DNA for the CDR3 is TGTGCCAGTAGTATCAAAGGGACAGGGGGCACAGATACGCAGTATTTT. It encodes CASSIKGTGGTDTQYF.

The chain is built from TRBV12-3 or TRBV12-4 and TRBJ1-1; D is unclear. The CDR3 loop spans 13 amino acids. V lost 6 bases and J lost 4, with 12 bases in between. The CDR3 loop is CASSPREGTEAFF. DNA for the CDR3: TGTGCCAGCAGCCCCCGTGAGGGCACTGAAGCTTTCTTT.

This clone showed up just a few times. The chain recombines TRBV7-2 with TRBJ2-3; 16 positions match TRBD2. The trim removed 4 bases at V and 0 bases at J, leaving 4 bases unmatched. This CDR3 contains 18 residues. Germline CDR1 SGHTA, CDR2 FQGNSA. The CDR3 sequence is CASSSKGLAGGSTDTQYF. CDR3 DNA sequence: TGTGCCAGCAGCTCCAAGGGACTAGCGGGGGGGAGCACAGATACGCAGTATTTT.